This TCR beta chain was captured by sequencing in a study of shared clonotypes between healthy human individuals. Only in-frame clones appear in the TCRdb table, and some are missing; sequencing was by immunoSEQ multiplex PCR. The table shows about 2 million clones, with around 96% occurring only once. Terminally differentiated effector memory CD45RA+ cells were left out of the naive CD8 fraction, which was CD45RO-negative and positively selected for CCR7. The CDR3 runs to 16 residues. The germline V gene encodes CDR1 SGHKS and CDR2 YYEKEE (reference sequence). V lost 2 bases to trimming and J lost 1 base, with 16 bases between them.

The sample consisted of naive CD8+ T cells sorted from blood. The chain uses TRBV5-5 and TRBJ2-7; maybe TRBD2 (6 bases). This TCR was sampled from a man younger than 35 in good health. CDR3 DNA sequence: TGTGCCAGCAGCTTTGGGCCGGGACTGGGGTCCTACGAGCAGTACTTC. The encoded protein is CASSFGPGLGSYEQYF.